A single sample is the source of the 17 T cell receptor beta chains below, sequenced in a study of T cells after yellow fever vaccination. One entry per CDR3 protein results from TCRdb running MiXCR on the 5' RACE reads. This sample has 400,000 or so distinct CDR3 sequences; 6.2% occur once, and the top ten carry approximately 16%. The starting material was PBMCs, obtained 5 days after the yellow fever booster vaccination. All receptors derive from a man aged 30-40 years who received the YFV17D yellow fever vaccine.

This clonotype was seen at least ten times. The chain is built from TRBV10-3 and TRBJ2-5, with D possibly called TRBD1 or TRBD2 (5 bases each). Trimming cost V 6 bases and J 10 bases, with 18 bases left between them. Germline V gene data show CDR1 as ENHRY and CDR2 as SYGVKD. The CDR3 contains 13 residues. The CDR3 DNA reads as TGTGCCATCAGCTCCTCGGGGCCATTAGACCAGTACTTC. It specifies CAISSSGPLDQYF.

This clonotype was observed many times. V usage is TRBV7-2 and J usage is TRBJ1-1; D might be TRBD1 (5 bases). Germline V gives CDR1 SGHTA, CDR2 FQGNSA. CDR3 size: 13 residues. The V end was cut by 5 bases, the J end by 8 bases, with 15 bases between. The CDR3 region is CASSLNGGREAFF. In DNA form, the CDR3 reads TGTGCCAGCAGCCTAAACGGGGGGAGGGAAGCTTTCTTT.

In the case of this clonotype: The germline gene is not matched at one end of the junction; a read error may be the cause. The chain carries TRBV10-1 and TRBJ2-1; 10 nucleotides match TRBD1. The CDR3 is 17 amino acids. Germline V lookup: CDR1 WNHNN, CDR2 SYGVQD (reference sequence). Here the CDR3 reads CASSPGQGPLGYSEQFF. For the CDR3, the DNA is TGCGCCAGCAGTCCGGGACAGGGGCCCCTGGGTTACAGTGAGCAGTTCTTC.

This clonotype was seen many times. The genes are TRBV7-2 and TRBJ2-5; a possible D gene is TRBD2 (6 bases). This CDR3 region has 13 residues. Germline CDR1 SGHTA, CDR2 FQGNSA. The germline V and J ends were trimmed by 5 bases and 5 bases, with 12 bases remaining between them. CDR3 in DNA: TGTGCCAGCAGCCCGAGAGCGGGCGAGACCCAGTACTTC. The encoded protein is CASSPRAGETQYF. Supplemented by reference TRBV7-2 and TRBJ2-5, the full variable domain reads GAGVSQSPSNKVTEKGKDVELRCDPISGHTALYWYRQSLGQGLEFLIYFQGNSAPDKSGLPSDRFSAERTGGSVSTLTIQRTQQEDSAVYLCASSPRAGETQYFGPGTRLLVL.

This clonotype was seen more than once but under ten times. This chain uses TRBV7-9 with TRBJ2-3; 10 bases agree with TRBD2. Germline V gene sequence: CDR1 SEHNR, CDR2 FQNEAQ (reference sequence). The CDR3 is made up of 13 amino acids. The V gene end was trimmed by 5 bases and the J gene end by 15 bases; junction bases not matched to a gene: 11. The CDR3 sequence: CASSNLAGGWHYF. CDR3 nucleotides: TGTGCCAGCAGCAACTTAGCGGGAGGATGGCATTATTTT.

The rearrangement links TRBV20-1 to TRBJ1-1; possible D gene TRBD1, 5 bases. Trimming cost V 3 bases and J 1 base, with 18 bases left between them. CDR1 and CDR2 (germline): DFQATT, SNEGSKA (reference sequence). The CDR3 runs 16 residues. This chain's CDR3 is CSASRGGAGPNTEAFF. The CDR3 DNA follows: TGCAGTGCTAGTCGGGGAGGGGCAGGGCCGAACACTGAAGCTTTCTTT.

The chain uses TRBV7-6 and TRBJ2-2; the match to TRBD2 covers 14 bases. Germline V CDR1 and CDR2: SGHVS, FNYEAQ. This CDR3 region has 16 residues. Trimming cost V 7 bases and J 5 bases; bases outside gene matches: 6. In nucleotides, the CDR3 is TGTGCCAGCACCAGACTAGCGGGAGGGCTAACCGGGGAGCTGTTTTTT. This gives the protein CASTRLAGGLTGELFF.

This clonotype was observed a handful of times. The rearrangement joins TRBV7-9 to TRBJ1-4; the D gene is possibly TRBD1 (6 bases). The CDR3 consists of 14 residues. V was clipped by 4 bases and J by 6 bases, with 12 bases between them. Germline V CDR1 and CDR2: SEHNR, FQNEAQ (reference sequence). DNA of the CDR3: TGTGCCAGCAGCTCACAGGGATTCTATGAAAAACTGTTTTTT. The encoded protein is CASSSQGFYEKLFF.

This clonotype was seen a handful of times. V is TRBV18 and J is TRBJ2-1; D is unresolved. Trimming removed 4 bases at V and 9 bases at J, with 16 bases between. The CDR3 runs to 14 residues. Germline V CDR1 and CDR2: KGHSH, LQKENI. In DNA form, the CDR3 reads TGTGCCAGCTCACAAGTAGGCCCTCTCGTTGAGCAGTTCTTC. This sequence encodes CASSQVGPLVEQFF.

The CDR3 DNA reads as TGCGCCAGCACCCAAGGGGCTGGGGACAGGGGCAACTATGGCTACACCTTC. Residues: CASTQGAGDRGNYGYTF. The chain joins TRBV5-1 to TRBJ1-2; 10 bases map to TRBD1. This CDR3 region has 17 residues. From germline, CDR1 is SGHRS and CDR2 YFSETQ. The V and J ends lost 6 bases and 2 bases, in that order; junction bases with no gene match: 13.

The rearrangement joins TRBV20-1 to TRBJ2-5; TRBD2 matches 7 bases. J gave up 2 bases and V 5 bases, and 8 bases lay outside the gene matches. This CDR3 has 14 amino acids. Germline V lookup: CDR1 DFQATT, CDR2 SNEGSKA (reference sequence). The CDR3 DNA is TGCAGTGCTGGCCTAGCGGAACGGCAAGAGACCCAGTACTTC. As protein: CSAGLAERQETQYF.

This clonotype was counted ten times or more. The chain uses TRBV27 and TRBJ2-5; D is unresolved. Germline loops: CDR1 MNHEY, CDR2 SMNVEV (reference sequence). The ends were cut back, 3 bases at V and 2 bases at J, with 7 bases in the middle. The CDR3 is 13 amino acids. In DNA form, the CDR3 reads TGTGCCAGCAGTTTTCTAGAACAAGAGACCCAGTACTTC. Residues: CASSFLEQETQYF.

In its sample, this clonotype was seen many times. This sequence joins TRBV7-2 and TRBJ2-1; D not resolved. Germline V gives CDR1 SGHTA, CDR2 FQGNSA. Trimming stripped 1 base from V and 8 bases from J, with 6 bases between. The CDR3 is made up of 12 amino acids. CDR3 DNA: TGTGCCAGCAGCTTAGTGTTGTATGAGCAGTTCTTC. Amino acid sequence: CASSLVLYEQFF.

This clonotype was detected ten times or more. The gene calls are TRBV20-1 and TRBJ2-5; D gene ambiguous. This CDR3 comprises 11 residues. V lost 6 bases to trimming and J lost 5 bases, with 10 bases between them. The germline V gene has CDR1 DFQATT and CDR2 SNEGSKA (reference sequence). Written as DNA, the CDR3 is TGCAGTGCCCCGATCTGGGAGACCCAGTACTTC. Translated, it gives CSAPIWETQYF.

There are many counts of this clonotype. CDR3 residues: CASSPDTQYF. Here the CDR3 DNA reads TGTGCCAGCAGCCCCGATACGCAGTATTTT. The chain combines TRBV7-9 with TRBJ2-3, with D unresolved. CDR1 SEHNR and CDR2 FQNEAQ come from the germline V gene (reference sequence). Trimming removed 5 bases at V and 6 bases at J, with 3 bases between. The CDR3 sequence is 10 residues long. The full variable domain, its missing parts supplied by reference TRBV7-9 and TRBJ2-3, is DTGVSQNPRHKITKRGQNVTFRCDPISEHNRLYWYRQTLGQGPEFLTYFQNEAQLEKSRLLSDRFSAERPKGSFSTLEIQRTEQGDSAMYLCASSPDTQYFGPGTRLTVL.

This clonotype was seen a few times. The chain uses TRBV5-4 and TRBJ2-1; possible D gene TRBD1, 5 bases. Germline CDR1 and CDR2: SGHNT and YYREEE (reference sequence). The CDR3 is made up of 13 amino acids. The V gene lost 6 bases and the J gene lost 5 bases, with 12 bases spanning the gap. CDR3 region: CASNWRTNNEQFF. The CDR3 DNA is TGTGCCAGCAATTGGCGGACAAACAATGAGCAGTTCTTC.

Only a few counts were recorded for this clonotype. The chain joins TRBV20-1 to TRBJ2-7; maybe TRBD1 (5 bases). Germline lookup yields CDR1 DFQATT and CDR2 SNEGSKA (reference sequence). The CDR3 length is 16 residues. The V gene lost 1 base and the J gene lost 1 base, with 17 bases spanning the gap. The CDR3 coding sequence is TGCAGTGCTAGAGTGGTTTCAGGGCACAAGTCCTACGAGCAGTACTTC. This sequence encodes CSARVVSGHKSYEQYF.